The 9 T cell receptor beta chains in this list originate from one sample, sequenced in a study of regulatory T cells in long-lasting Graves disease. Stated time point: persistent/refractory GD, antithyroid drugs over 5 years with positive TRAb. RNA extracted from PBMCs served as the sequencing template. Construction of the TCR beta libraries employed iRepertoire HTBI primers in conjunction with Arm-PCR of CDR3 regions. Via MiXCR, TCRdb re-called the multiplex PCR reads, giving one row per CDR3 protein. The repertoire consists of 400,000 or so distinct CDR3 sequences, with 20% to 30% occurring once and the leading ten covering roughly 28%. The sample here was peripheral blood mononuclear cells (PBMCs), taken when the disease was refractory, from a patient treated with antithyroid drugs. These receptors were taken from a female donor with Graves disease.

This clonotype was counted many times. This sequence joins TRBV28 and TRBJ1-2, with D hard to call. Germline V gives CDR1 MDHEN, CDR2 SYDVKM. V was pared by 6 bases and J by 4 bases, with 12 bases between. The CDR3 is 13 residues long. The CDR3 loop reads CASRPQTGYGYTF. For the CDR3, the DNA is TGTGCCAGCAGGCCCCAGACCGGCTATGGCTACACCTTC.

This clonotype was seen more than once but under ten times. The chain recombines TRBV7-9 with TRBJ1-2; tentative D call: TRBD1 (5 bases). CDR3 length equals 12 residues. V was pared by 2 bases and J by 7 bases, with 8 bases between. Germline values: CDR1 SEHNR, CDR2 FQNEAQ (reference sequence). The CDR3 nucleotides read TGTGCCAGCAGCTTAACCGGGGCTGGCTACACCTTC. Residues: CASSLTGAGYTF.

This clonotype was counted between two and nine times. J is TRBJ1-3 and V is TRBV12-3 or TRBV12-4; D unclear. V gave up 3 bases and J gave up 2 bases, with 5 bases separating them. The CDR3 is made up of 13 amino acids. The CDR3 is CASSFRTGNTIYF. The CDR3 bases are TGTGCCAGCAGTTTCAGGACTGGAAACACCATATATTTT.

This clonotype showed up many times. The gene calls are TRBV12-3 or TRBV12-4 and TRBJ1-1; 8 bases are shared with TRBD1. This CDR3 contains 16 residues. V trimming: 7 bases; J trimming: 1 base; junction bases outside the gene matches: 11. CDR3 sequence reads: CASTSWAGGENTEAFF. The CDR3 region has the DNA TGTGCCAGCACCTCGTGGGCAGGGGGCGAGAACACTGAAGCTTTCTTT.

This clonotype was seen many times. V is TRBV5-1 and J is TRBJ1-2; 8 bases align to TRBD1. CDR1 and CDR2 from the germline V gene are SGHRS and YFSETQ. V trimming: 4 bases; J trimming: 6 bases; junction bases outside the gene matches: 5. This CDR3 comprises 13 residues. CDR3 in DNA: TGCGCCAGCAGCCTAGACAGGGGAGATGGCTACACCTTC. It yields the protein CASSLDRGDGYTF.

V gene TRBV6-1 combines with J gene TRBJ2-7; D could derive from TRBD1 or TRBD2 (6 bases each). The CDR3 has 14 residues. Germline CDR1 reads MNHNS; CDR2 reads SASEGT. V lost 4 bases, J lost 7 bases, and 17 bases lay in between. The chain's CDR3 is CASSALGGPGEQYF. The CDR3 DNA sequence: TGTGCCAGCAGTGCCCTCGGGGGCCCGGGGGAGCAGTACTTC.

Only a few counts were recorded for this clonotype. The CDR3 spells CATSRGNSYEQYF. DNA for the CDR3: TGTGCCACCAGCAGAGGCAACTCCTACGAGCAGTACTTC. The V gene is TRBV15, the J gene TRBJ2-7; D ambiguous. This CDR3 contains 13 residues. Trimming took off 1 base at V and 0 bases at J, with 4 bases between the two ends. Looked up from germline, CDR1 is LNHNV and CDR2 is YYDKDF (reference sequence). Combining the CDR3 with reference TRBV15 and TRBJ2-7 gives the whole variable domain DAMVIQNPRYQVTQFGKPVTLSCSQTLNHNVMYWYQQKSSQAPKLLFHYYDKDFNNEADTPDNFQSRRPNTSFCFLDIRSPGLGDTAMYLCATSRGNSYEQYFGPGTRLTVT.

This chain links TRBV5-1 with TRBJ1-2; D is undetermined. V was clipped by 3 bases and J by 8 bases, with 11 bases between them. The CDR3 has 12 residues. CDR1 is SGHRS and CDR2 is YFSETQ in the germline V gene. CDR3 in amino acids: CASSYASEGYTF. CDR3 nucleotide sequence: TGCGCCAGCAGCTACGCCTCGGAAGGCTACACCTTC.

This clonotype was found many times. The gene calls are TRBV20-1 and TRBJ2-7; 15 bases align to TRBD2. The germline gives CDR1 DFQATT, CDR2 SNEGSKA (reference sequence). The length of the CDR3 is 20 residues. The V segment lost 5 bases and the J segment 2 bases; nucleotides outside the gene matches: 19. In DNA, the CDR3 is TGCAGTGCTTTAGCCCGACCGGGACTAGCGGGAGGCGTGAGCCCCTACGAGCAGTACTTC. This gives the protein CSALARPGLAGGVSPYEQYF.